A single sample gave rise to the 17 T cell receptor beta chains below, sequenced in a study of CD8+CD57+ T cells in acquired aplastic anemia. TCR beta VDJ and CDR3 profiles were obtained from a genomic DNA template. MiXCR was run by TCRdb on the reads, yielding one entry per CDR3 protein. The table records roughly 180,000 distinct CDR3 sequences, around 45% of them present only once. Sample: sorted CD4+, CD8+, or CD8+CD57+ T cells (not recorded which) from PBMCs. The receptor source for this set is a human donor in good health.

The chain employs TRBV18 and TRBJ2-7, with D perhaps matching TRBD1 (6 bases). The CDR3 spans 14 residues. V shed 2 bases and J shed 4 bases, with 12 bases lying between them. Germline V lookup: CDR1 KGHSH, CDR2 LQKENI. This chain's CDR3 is CASSPLGQLYEQYF. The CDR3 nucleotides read TGTGCCAGCTCACCATTAGGACAGCTATACGAGCAGTACTTC.

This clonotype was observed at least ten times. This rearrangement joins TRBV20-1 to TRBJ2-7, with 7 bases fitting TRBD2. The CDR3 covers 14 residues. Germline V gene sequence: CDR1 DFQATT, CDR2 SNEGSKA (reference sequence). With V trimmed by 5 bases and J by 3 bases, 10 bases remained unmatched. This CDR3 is CSAGPAGEIYEQYF. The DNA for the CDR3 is TGCAGTGCTGGGCCTGCGGGAGAAATCTACGAGCAGTACTTC.

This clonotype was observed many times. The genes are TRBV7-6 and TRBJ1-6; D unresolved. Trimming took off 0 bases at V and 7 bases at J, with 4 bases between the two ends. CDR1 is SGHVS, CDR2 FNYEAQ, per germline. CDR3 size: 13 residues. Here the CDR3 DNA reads TGTGCCAGCAGCTTAGCGCCCAATTCACCCCTCCACTTT. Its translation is CASSLAPNSPLHF.

The CDR3 DNA reads TGCAGTGCTGCTAGGGCTAGCGGGATCGAGCAGTACTTC. Its translation is CSAARASGIEQYF. This rearrangement joins TRBV20-1 to TRBJ2-7; 9 bases line up with TRBD2. Germline CDR1 and CDR2: DFQATT and SNEGSKA (reference sequence). This CDR3 is built from 13 residues. Germline trimming cut 5 bases from V and 6 bases from J; bases unmatched to any gene: 8.

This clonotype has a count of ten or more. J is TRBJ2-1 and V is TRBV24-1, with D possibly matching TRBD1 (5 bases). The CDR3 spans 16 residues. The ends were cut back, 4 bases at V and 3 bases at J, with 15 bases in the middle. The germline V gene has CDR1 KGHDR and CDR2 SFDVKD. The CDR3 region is CATSDLQGGSYNEQFF. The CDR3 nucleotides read TGTGCCACCAGTGACCTTCAGGGCGGCAGCTACAATGAGCAGTTCTTC.

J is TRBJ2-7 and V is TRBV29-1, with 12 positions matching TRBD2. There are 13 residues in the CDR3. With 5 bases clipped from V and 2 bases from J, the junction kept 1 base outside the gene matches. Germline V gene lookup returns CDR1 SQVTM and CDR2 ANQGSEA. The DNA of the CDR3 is TGCAGCGTTCTAGCGGGAGGGCCCTACGAGCAGTACTTC. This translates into CSVLAGGPYEQYF.

The CDR3 region has the DNA TGTGCCAGCAGTGAGACAGGGGGCGTAGCCGAGCAGTACTTC. Translating gives CASSETGGVAEQYF. The chain recombines TRBV6-1 with TRBJ2-7, with 10 bases lining up with TRBD1. This CDR3 contains 14 residues. V trimming: 3 bases; J trimming: 6 bases; junction bases outside the gene matches: 5. Germline V gives CDR1 MNHNS, CDR2 SASEGT.

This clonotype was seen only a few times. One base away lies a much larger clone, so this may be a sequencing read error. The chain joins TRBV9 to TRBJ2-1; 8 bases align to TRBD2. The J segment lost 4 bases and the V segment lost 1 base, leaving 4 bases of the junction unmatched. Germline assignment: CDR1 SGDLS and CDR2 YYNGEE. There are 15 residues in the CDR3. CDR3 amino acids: CASSVTSGCYNEQFF. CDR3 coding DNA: TGTGCCAGCAGCGTAACTAGCGGATGTTACAATGAGCAGTTCTTC.

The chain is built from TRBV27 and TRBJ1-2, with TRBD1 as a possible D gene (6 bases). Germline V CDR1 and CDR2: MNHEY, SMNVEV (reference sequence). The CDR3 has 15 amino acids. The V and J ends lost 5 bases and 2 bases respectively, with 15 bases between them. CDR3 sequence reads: CASSPRGDYNYGYTF. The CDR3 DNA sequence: TGTGCCAGCAGTCCCAGGGGAGATTACAACTATGGCTACACCTTC.

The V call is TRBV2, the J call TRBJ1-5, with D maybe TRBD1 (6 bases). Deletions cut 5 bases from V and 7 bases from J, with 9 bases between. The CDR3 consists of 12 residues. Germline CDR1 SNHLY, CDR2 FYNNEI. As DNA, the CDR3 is TGTGCCAGCAGTCGAGGGGGGCAGCCCCAGCATTTT. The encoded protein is CASSRGGQPQHF.

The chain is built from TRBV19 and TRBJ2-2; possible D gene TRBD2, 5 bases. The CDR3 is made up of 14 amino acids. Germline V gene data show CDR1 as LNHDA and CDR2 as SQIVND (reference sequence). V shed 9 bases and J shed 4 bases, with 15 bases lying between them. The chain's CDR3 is CASSQESGTGELFF. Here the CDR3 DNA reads TGTGCCAGCAGCCAGGAAAGCGGCACCGGGGAGCTGTTTTTT. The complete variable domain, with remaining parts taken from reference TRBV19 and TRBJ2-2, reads DGGITQSPKYLFRKEGQNVTLSCEQNLNHDAMYWYRQDPGQGLRLIYYSQIVNDFQKGDIAEGYSVSREKKESFPLTVTSAQKNPTAFYLCASSQESGTGELFFGEGSRLTVL.

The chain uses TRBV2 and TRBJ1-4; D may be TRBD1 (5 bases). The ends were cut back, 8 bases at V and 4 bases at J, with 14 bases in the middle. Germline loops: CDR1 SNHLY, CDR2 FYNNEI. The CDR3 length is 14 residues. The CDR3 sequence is CASRQRAGNEKLFF. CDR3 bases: TGTGCCAGCCGACAGAGAGCGGGTAATGAAAAACTGTTTTTT.

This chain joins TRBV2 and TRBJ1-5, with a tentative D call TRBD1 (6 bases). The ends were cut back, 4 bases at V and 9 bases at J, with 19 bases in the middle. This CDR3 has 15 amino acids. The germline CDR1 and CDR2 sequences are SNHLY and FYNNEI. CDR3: CASSGFRQGYPPQHF. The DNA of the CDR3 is TGTGCCAGCAGTGGATTTAGGCAGGGGTATCCGCCCCAGCATTTT.

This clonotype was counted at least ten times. CDR3 bases: TGTGCTAGTGGTTTGGTAGCCGGCTCTGGGGCCAACGTCCTGACTTTC. Translating it yields CASGLVAGSGANVLTF. The chain combines TRBV12-5 with TRBJ2-6; D remains unclear. CDR1 and CDR2 from the germline V gene are LGHNT and FRNRAP. The V gene lost 0 bases and the J gene lost 0 bases, with 6 bases spanning the gap. The CDR3 has 16 amino acids.

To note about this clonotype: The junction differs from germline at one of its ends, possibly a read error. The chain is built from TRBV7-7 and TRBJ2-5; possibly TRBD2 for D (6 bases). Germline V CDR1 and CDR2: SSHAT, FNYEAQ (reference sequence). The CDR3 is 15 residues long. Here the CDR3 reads CASSPGRRTKETQYF. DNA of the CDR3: TGTGCTAGCAGCCCTGGGCGACGGACTAAAGAGACCCAGTACTTC.

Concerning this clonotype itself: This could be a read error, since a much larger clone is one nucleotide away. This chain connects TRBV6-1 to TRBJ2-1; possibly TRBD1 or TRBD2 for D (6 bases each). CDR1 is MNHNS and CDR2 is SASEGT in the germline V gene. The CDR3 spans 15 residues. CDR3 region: CASTIGGTTYSEQFF. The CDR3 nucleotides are TGTGCCAGCACAATAGGCGGGACAACCTACAGTGAGCAGTTCTTC.

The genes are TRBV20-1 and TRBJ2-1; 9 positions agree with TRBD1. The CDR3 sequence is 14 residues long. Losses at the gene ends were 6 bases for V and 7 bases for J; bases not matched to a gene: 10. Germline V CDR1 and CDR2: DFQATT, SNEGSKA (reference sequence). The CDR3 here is CSARPGTGSNEQFF. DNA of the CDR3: TGCAGTGCCAGACCCGGGACAGGGTCGAATGAGCAGTTCTTC.